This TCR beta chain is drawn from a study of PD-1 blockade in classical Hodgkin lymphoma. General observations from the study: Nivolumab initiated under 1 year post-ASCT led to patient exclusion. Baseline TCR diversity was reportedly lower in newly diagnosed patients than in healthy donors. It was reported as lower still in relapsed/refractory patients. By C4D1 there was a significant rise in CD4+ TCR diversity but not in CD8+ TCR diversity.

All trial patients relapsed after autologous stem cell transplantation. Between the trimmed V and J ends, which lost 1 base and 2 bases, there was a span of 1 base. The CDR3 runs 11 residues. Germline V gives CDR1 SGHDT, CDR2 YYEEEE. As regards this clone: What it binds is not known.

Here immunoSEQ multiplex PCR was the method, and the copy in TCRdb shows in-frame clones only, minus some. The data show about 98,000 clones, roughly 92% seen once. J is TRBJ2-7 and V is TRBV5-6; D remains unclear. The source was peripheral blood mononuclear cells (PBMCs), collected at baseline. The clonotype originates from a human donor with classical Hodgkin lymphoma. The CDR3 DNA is TGTGCCAGCAGCTTGACCTACGAGCAGTACTTC. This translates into CASSLTYEQYF.